Below are 6 T cell receptor beta chains sequenced from a single sample in a study of blood T cell repertoires in COVID-19. Data came from immunoSEQ multiplex PCR; TCRdb stores just in-frame clones and leaves some out. The sample has over 350,000 clones; about nine tenths are singletons. The specimen was peripheral blood. Receptor source: a woman between 25 and 40 years old with active or convalescent COVID-19.

The chain couples TRBV2 to TRBJ1-2, with TRBD1 identical over 11 bases. From germline, CDR1 is SNHLY and CDR2 FYNNEI. V lost 6 bases to trimming and J lost 3 bases; unmatched junction nucleotides: 0. CDR3 length: 13 residues. The CDR3 reads CASRDRGHYGYTF. For the CDR3, the DNA is TGTGCCAGCAGGGACAGGGGGCACTATGGCTACACCTTC.

V usage is TRBV27 and J usage is TRBJ2-5; the match to TRBD2 covers 8 bases. CDR1 MNHEY and CDR2 SMNVEV come from the germline V gene (reference sequence). The CDR3 contains 14 residues. Trimming at V came to 5 bases and at J to 7 bases, leaving 9 bases not matched to a gene. CDR3 loop: CASSITSGKGTQYF. Here the CDR3 DNA reads TGTGCCAGCAGTATAACTAGCGGAAAAGGGACCCAGTACTTC.

The rearrangement joins TRBV6-5 to TRBJ1-5; TRBD1 matches 7 bases. The CDR3 length is 15 residues. With V trimmed by 6 bases and J by 4 bases, 9 bases remained unmatched. Per germline, CDR1 MNHEY and CDR2 SVGAGI. The CDR3 DNA follows: TGTGCCAGCAGACCGAAGGGACAGAGAAATCAGCCCCAGCATTTT. It yields the protein CASRPKGQRNQPQHF.

The chain has TRBV28 and TRBJ1-2; 8 bases align to TRBD1. In germline, CDR1 is MDHEN, CDR2 SYDVKM. CDR3 length: 18 amino acids. V trimming: 2 bases; J trimming: 4 bases; junction bases outside the gene matches: 15. CDR3 sequence: CASSLPYQGAGAFYGYTF. The CDR3 DNA sequence: TGTGCCAGCAGTTTACCTTACCAGGGGGCAGGGGCCTTCTATGGCTACACCTTC.

The chain links TRBV5-1 to TRBJ2-2, with D perhaps matching TRBD2 (5 bases). V was pared by 2 bases and J by 5 bases, with 16 bases between. The V gene's germline CDR1 is SGHRS and CDR2 YFSETQ. The CDR3 length is 16 residues. The CDR3 region is CASSFVAASGTGELFF. CDR3 in DNA: TGCGCCAGCAGCTTCGTAGCAGCAAGCGGAACCGGGGAGCTGTTTTTT.

The V call is TRBV28, the J call TRBJ1-5; 11 bases map to TRBD1. CDR1 is MDHEN, CDR2 SYDVKM, per germline. J was trimmed by 7 bases and V by 3 bases; bases with no gene match: 8. The CDR3 extends over 16 amino acids. In DNA, the CDR3 is TGTGCCAGCAGTTTCCTTGGACAGGGGGCAGCGCAGCCCCAGCATTTT. It is translated as CASSFLGQGAAQPQHF.